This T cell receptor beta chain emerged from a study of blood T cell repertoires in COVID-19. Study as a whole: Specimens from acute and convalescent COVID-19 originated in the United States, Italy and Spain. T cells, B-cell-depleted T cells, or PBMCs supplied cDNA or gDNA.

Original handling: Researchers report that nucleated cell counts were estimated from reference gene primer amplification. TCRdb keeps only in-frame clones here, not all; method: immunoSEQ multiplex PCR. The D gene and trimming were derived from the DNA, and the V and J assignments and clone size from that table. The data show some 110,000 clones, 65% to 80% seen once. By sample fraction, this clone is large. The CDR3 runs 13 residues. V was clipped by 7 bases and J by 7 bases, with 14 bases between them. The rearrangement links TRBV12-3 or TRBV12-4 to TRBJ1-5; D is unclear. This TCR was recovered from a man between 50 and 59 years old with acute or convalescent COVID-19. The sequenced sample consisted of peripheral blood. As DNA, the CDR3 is TGTGCCAGCACCATGGGCGGGTCACAGCCCCAGCATTTT. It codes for CASTMGGSQPQHF.